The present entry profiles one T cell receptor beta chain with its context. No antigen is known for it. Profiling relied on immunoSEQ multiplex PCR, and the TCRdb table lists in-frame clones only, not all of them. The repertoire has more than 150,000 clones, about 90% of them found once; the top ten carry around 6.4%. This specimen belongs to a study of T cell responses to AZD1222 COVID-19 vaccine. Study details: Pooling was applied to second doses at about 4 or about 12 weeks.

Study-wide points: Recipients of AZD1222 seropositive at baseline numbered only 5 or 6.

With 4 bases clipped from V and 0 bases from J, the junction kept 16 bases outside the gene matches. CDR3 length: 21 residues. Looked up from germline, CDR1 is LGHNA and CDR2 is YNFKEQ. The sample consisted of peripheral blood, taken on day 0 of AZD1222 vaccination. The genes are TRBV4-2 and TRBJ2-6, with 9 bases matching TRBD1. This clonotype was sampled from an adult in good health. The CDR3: CASSPDQLGTGRFSGANVLTF. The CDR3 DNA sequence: TGTGCCAGCAGCCCCGACCAACTGGGGACAGGGAGGTTCTCTGGGGCCAACGTCCTGACTTTC.